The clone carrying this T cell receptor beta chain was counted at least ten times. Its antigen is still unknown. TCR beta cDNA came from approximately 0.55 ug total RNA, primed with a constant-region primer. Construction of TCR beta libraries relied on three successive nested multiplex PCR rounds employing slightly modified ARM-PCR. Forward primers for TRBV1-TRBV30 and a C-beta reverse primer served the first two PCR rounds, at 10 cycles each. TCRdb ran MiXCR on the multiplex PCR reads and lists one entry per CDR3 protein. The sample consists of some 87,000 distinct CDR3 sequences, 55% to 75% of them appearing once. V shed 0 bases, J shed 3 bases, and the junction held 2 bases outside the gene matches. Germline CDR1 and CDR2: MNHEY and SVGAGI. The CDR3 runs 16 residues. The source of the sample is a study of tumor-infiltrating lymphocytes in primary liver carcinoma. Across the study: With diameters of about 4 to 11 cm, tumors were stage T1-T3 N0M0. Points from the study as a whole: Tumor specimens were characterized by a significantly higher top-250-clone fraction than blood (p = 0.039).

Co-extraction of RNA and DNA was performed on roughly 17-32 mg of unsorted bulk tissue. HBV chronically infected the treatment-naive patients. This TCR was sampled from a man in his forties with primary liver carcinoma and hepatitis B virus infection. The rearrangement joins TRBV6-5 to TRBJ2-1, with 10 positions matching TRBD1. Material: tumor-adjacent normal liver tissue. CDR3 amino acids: CASSYSRDRGYNEQFF. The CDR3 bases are TGTGCCAGCAGTTACTCCCGGGACAGGGGCTACAATGAGCAGTTCTTC.